The clone carrying this T cell receptor beta chain was seen a few times. Its antigen is undetermined. The TCR beta cDNA libraries carried unique molecular identifiers. TCRdb re-analysed the PCR reads in MiXCR, keeping a single row per CDR3 protein. In the table there are roughly 870,000 distinct CDR3 sequences, under 70% of which are singletons. The data are from a study of post-analysis software for immune sequencing data. Turning to the study itself: Recorded disease courses covered relapsing-remitting, secondary progressive and progressive-relapsing multiple sclerosis. Some patients had no subtype annotation.

CDR3 length equals 14 residues. V was clipped by 3 bases and J by 2 bases, with 11 bases between them. General study results and limits: The F measure placed samples prepared in the same batch into strongly shared clusters. There were roughly 5 TRBV segments more frequent in patients than controls, and TRBV5-6, TRBV5-1 and TRBV20-1 were among them.

Sequenced input: blood. The chain links TRBV12-3 or TRBV12-4 to TRBJ2-7; D unresolved. This TCR derives from a girl aged 10-17 years with multiple sclerosis. CDR3 coding DNA: TGTGCCAGCAGTTTCATCAGAAAAACCTACGAGCAGTACTTC. Translation gives CASSFIRKTYEQYF.